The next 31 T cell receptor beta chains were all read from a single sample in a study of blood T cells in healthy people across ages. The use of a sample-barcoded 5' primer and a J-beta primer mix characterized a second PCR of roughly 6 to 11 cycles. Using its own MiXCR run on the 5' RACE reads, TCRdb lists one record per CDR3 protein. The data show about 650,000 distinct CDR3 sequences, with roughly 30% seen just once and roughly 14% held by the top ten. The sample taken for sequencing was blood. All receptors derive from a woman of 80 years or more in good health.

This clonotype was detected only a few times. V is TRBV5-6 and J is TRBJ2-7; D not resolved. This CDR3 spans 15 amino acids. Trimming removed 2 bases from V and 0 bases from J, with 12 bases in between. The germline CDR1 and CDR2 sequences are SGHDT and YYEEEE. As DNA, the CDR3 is TGTGCCAGCAGCTTTTATGCTACCTTCTCCTACGAGCAGTACTTC. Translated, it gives CASSFYATFSYEQYF.

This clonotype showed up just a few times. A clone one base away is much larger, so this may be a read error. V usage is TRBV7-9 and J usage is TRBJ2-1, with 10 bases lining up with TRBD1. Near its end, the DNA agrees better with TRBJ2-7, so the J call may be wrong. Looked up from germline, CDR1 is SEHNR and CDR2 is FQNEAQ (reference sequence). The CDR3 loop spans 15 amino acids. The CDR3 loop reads CASRSTGGVYNEQYF. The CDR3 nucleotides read TGTGCCAGCAGGTCGACAGGGGGCGTTTACAATGAGCAGTACTTC.

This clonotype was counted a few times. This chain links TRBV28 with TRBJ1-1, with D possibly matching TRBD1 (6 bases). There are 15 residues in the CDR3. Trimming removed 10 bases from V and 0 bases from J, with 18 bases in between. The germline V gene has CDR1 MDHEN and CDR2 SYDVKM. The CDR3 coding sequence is TGTGCCACCCAAAGAGGGGGTAGACTGAACACTGAAGCTTTCTTT. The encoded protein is CATQRGGRLNTEAFF.

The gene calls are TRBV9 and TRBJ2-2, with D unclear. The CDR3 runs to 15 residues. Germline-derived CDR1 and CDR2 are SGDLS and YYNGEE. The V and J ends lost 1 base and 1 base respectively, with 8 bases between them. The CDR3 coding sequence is TGTGCCAGCAGCGTACAAGGTTTGAACACCGGGGAGCTGTTTTTT. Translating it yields CASSVQGLNTGELFF.

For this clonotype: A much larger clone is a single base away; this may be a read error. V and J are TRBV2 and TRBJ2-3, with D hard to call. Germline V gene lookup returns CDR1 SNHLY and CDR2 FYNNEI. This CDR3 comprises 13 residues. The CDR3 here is CVSARPSTDTQYF. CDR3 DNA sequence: TGTGTCAGTGCCAGACCTAGCACAGATACGCAGTATTTT.

The CDR3 spells CASSVTGHLNYGYTF. The CDR3 DNA follows: TGTGCCAGCAGCGTAACCGGACACCTCAACTATGGCTACACCTTC. J is TRBJ1-2 and V is TRBV9; D is possibly TRBD1 (5 bases). The CDR3 runs to 15 residues. Germline V gene sequence: CDR1 SGDLS, CDR2 YYNGEE. Trimming took off 1 base at V and 2 bases at J, with 12 bases between the two ends. Drawing the rest from reference TRBV9 and TRBJ1-2, the complete variable domain is DSGVTQTPKHLITATGQRVTLRCSPRSGDLSVYWYQQSLDQGLQFLIQYYNGEERAKGNILERFSAQQFPDLHSELNLSSLELGDSALYFCASSVTGHLNYGYTFGSGTRLTVV.

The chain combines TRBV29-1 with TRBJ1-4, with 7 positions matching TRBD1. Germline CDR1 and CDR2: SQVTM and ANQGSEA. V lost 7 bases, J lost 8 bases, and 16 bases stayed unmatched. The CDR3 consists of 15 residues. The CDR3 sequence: CSAGTEQGLEEKLFF. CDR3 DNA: TGCAGCGCCGGGACCGAACAGGGGCTTGAGGAAAAACTGTTTTTT.

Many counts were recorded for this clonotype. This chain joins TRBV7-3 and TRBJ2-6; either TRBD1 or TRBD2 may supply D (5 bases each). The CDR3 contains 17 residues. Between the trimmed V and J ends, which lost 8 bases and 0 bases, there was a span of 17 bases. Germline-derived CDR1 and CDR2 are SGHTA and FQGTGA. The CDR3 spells CASAAEGLSSGANVLTF. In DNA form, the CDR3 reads TGTGCCAGCGCGGCCGAGGGGCTGAGCTCTGGGGCCAACGTCCTGACTTTC.

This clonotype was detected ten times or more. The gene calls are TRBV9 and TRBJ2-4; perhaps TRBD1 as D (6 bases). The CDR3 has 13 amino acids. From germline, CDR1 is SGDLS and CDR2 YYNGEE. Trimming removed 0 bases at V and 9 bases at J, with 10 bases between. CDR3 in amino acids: CASSVAGESIQYF. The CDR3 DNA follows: TGTGCCAGCAGCGTAGCAGGGGAGAGCATTCAGTACTTC.

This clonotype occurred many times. The chain's CDR3 is CSARDRDPSNEQFF. CDR3 DNA: TGCAGTGCTAGGGACAGGGATCCCAGCAATGAGCAGTTCTTC. The chain joins TRBV20-1 to TRBJ2-1, with 8 bases fitting TRBD1. V was pared by 3 bases and J by 6 bases, with 7 bases of the junction left unmatched. The CDR3 is made up of 14 amino acids. In germline, CDR1 is DFQATT, CDR2 SNEGSKA (reference sequence).

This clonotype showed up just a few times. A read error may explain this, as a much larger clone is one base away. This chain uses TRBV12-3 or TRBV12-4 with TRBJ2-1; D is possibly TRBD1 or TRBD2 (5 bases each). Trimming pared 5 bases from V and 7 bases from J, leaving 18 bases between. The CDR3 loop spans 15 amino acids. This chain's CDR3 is CASSPIDGALNEQFF. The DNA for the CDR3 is TGTGCCAGCAGTCCTATCGACGGGGCCTTGAATGAGCAGTTCTTC.

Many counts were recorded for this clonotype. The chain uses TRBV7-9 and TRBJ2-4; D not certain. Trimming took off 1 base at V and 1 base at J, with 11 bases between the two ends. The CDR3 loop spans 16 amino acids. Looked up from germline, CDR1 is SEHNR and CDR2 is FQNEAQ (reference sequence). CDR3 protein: CASSLGALTAKNIQYF. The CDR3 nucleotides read TGTGCCAGCAGCTTAGGGGCCCTGACGGCCAAAAACATTCAGTACTTC.

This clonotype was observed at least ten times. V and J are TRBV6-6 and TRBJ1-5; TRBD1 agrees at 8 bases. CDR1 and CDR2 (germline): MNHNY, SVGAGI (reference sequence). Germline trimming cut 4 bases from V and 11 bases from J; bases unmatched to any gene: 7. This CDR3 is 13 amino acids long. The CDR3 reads CASSSTGGGAQHF. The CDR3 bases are TGTGCCAGCAGTTCCACAGGGGGTGGGGCCCAGCATTTT.

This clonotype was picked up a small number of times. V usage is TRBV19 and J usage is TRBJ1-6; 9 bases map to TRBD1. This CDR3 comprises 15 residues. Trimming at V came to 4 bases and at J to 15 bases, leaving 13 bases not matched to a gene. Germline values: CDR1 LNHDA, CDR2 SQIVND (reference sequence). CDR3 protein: CASSTPGQGKKNLHF. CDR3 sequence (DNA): TGTGCCAGTAGTACTCCGGGACAGGGAAAAAAGAACCTCCACTTT.

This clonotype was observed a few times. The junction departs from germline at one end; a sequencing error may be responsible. The CDR3: CASSGHSGANVRTF. CDR3 bases: TGTGCCAGCAGTGGGCACTCTGGGGCCAACGTCCGGACTTTC. This chain connects TRBV28 to TRBJ2-6; D is possibly TRBD1 (5 bases). Germline V CDR1 and CDR2: MDHEN, SYDVKM. This CDR3 has 14 amino acids.

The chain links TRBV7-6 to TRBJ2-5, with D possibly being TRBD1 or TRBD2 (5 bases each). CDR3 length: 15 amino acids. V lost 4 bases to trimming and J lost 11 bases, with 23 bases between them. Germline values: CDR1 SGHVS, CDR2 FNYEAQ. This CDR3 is CASSCYQGEVWEQYF. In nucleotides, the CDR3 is TGTGCCAGCAGCTGTTATCAGGGCGAGGTTTGGGAGCAGTACTTC. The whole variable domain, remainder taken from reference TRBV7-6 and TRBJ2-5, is GAGVSQSPRYKVTKRGQDVALRCDPISGHVSLYWYRQALGQGPEFLTYFNYEAQQDKSGLPNDRFSAERPEGSISTLTIQRTEQRDSAMYRCASSCYQGEVWEQYFGPGTRLLVL.

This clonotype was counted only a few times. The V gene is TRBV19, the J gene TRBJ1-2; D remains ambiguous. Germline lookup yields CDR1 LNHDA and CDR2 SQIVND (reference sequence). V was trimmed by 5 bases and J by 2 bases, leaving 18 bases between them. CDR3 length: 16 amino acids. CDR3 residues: CASSFRGAPQNYGYTF. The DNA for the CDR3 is TGTGCCAGTAGTTTCCGGGGAGCCCCTCAAAACTATGGCTACACCTTC.

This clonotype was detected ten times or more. DNA for the CDR3: TGTGCCAGCAGCCCCTCCGGGCAGCCAACGAGAAACAATGAGCAGTTCTTC. Its protein product is CASSPSGQPTRNNEQFF. This sequence joins TRBV7-9 and TRBJ2-1, with D hard to call. The CDR3 extends over 17 amino acids. Germline V gene lookup returns CDR1 SEHNR and CDR2 FQNEAQ (reference sequence). V lost 5 bases, J lost 5 bases, and 22 bases lay in between.

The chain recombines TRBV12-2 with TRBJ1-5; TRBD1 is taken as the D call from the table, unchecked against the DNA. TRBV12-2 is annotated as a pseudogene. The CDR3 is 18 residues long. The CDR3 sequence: CASRLLRGSRHSNQPQHF. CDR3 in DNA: TGTGCAAGTCGCTTACTGCGGGGGTCGAGGCATAGCAATCAGCCCCAGCATTTT.

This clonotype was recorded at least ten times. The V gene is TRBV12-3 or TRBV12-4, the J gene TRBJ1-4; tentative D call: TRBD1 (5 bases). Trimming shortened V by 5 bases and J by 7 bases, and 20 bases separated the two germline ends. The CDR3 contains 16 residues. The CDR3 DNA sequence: TGTGCCAGCAGTCCCCGGGGAGGGGTTCGTGGTGAAAAACTGTTTTTT. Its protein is CASSPRGGVRGEKLFF.

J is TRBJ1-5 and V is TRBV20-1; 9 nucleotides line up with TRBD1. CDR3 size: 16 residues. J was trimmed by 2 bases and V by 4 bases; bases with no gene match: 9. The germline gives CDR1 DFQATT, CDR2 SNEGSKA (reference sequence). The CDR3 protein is CSAKGAGTGRNQPQHF. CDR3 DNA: TGCAGTGCTAAAGGCGCTGGGACAGGGCGCAATCAGCCCCAGCATTTT.

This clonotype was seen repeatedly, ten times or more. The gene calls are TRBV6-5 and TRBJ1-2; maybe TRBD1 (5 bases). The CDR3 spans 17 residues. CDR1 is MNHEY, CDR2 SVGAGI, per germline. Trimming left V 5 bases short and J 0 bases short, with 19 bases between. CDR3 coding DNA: TGTGCCAGCAGTCGATCCGGGGCCGGTGGGACTAACTATGGCTACACCTTC. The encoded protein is CASSRSGAGGTNYGYTF.

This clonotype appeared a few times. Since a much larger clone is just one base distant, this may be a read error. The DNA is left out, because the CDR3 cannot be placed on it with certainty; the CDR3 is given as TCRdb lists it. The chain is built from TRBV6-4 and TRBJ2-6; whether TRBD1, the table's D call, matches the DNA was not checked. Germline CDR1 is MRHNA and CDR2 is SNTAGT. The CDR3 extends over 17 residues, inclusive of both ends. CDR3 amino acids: CASSEQGVGSGANVPTF.

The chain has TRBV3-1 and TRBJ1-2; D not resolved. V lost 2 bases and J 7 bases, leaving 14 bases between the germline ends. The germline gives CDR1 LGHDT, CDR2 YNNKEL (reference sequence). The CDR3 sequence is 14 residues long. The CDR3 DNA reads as TGTGCCAGCAGCCAATCGGGCCTCAGGATTGGCTACACCTTC. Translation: CASSQSGLRIGYTF.

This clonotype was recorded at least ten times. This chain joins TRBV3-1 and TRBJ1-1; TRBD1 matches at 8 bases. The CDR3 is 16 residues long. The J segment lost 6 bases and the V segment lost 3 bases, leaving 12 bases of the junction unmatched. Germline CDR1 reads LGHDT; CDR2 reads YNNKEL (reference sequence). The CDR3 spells CASSHLGQGNVAEAFF. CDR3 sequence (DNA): TGTGCCAGCAGCCACCTCGGACAGGGAAACGTTGCTGAAGCTTTCTTT.

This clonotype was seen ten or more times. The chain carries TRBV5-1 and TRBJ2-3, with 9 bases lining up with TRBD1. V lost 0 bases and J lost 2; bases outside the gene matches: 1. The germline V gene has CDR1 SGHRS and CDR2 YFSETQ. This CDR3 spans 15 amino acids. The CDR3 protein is CASSLGDRDTDTQYF. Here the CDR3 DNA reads TGCGCCAGCAGCTTGGGGGACAGGGACACAGATACGCAGTATTTT.

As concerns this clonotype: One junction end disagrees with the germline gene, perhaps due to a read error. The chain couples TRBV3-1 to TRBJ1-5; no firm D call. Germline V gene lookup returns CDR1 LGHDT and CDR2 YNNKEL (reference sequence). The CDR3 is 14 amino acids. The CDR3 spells CAGSQGRVHQPQHF. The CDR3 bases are TGTGCCGGCAGCCAAGGGAGGGTCCATCAGCCCCAGCATTTT. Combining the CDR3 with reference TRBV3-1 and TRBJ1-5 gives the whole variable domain DTAVSQTPKYLVTQMGNDKSIKCEQNLGHDTMYWYKQDSKKFLKIMFSYNNKELIINETVPNRFSPKSPDKAHLNLHINSLELGDSAVYFCAGSQGRVHQPQHFGDGTRLSIL.

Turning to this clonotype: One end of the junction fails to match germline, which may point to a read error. The CDR3 sequence is CSTRNPGQGLNQPQHF. The CDR3 nucleotides are TGCAGTACTAGAAACCCGGGACAGGGGCTAAATCAGCCCCAGCATTTT. This rearrangement joins TRBV20-1 to TRBJ1-5; 10 bases are shared with TRBD1. Germline-derived CDR1 and CDR2 are DFQATT and SNEGSKA (reference sequence). CDR3 length: 16 residues.

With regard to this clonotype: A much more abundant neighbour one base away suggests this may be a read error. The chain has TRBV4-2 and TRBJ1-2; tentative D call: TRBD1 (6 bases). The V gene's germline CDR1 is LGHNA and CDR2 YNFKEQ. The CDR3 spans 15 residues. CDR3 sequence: CASNQDVQGNYGYTF. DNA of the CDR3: TGTGCCAGCAACCAAGACGTTCAGGGGAACTATGGCTACACCTTC.

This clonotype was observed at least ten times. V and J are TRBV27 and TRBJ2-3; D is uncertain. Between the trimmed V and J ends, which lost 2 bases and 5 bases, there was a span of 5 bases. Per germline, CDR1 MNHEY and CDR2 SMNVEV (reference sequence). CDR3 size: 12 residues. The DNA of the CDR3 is TGTGCCAGCAGTTTACTGGGAGATACGCAGTATTTT. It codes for CASSLLGDTQYF.

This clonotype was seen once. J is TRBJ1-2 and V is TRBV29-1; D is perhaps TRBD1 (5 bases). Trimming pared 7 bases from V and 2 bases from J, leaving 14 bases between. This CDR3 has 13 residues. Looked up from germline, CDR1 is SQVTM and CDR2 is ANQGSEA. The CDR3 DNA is TGCAGCGCTCGGACAACTACCAACTATGGCTACACCTTC. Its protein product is CSARTTTNYGYTF.